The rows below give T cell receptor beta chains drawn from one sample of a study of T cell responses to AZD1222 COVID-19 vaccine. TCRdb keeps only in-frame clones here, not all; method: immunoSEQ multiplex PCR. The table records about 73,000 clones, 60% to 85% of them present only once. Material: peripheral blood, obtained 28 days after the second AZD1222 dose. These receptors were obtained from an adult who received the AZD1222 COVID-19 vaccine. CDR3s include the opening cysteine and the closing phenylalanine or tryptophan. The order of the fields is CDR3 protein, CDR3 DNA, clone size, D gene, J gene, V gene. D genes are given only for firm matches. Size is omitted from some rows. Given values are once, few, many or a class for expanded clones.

CASSVVGKDTEAFF TGTGCCAGCAGCGTAGTGGGGAAGGACACTGAAGCTTTCTTT NA NA TRBJ1-1 TRBV9
CASSLTGSYNEQFF TGTGCCAGCAGCTTAACAGGCTCCTACAATGAGCAGTTCTTC NA NA TRBJ2-1 TRBV7-9
CASSVGGQGLGNEQFF TGTGCCAGCAGCGTAGGCGGGCAGGGGTTGGGGAATGAGCAGTTCTTC NA NA TRBJ2-1 TRBV9
CASSLGVGQGQTGELFF TGTGCCAGCAGCTTAGGGGTTGGGCAGGGGCAAACCGGGGAGCTGTTTTTT NA NA TRBJ2-2 TRBV11-2
CAWSLAGGKQFF TGTGCCTGGAGTCTAGCGGGTGGGAAGCAGTTCTTC NA TRBD2 TRBJ2-1 TRBV30
CASSRGDLNTGELFF TGTGCCAGCAGTAGGGGCGATTTGAACACCGGGGAGCTGTTTTTT NA NA TRBJ2-2 TRBV28
CASSLSSGGSNEQFF TGTGCCAGCAGCTTAAGTAGCGGGGGGTCGAATGAGCAGTTCTTC NA TRBD2 TRBJ2-1 TRBV7-3
CASSFGETQYF TGTGCCAGCAGCTTTGGGGAGACCCAGTACTTC NA NA TRBJ2-5 TRBV7-2
CASSLEGVGELFF TGTGCCAGCAGCTTAGAAGGGGTTGGGGAGCTGTTTTTT NA NA TRBJ2-2 TRBV7-8
CASSWAGTSGRGGELFF TGTGCCAGCAGCTGGGCCGGGACTAGCGGGAGAGGCGGGGAGCTGTTTTTT NA TRBD2 TRBJ2-2 TRBV5-8
CASSSTGLSLETQYF TGTGCCAGCAGTTCCACGGGGTTATCTCTAGAGACCCAGTACTTC NA NA TRBJ2-5 TRBV27
CATREGAGGRYNEQFF TGTGCCACCAGGGAGGGAGCGGGGGGACGATACAATGAGCAGTTCTTC NA TRBD2 TRBJ2-1 TRBV24-1
CASSMTQEWFETQYF TGTGCCAGCAGCATGACTCAAGAGTGGTTCGAGACCCAGTACTTC NA NA TRBJ2-5 TRBV28
CASSSGDSYGYTF TGTGCCAGCAGCTCCGGGGACAGCTATGGCTACACCTTC NA TRBD1 TRBJ1-2 TRBV7-3
CARSWIVYNEQFF TGTGCCAGAAGTTGGATAGTCTACAATGAGCAGTTCTTC NA NA TRBJ2-1 TRBV5-3
CASSFVTQETQYF TGTGCCAGCAGCTTCGTAACTCAAGAGACCCAGTACTTC once NA TRBJ2-5 TRBV7-2
CASSRPRSYEQYF TGTGCCAGCAGTCGACCGCGCTCCTACGAGCAGTACTTC NA NA TRBJ2-7 TRBV12-3/TRBV12-4
CASSLGGAQGNTEAFF TGTGCCAGCAGCTTAGGGGGGGCACAGGGGAACACTGAAGCTTTCTTT many NA TRBJ1-1 TRBV7-8
CATSGGGTNQPQHF TGTGCCACCAGTGGAGGGGGAACCAATCAGCCCCAGCATTTT NA NA TRBJ1-5 TRBV24-1
CASRESGSPMSPPQYF TGTGCCAGCAGGGAAAGCGGTAGCCCCATGAGCCCGCCGCAGTACTTC NA NA TRBJ2-7 TRBV25-1
CASSLGPQGAYEQYF TGTGCCAGCAGCTTAGGTCCTCAGGGAGCCTACGAGCAGTACTTC NA NA TRBJ2-7 TRBV7-2
CASSAILTAYEQYF TGTGCCAGCAGTGCCATACTAACTGCCTACGAGCAGTACTTC NA NA TRBJ2-7 TRBV2
CASKSGTALEAFF TGTGCCAGTAAGAGCGGGACGGCCTTGGAAGCTTTCTTT once NA TRBJ1-1 TRBV19
CASSSRQGRNEQYF TGTGCCAGCAGCTCTCGACAGGGTAGGAACGAGCAGTACTTC NA TRBD1 TRBJ2-7 TRBV7-8
CASSFRSGRYEQYF TGTGCCAGCAGCTTCCGTAGCGGGAGATACGAGCAGTACTTC few TRBD2 TRBJ2-7 TRBV13
CASSLGKIPGQESYEQYF TGTGCCAGCAGCTTAGGCAAGATACCGGGACAGGAGTCCTACGAGCAGTACTTC NA TRBD1 TRBJ2-7 TRBV7-6
CASKSSGGADTQYF TGTGCCAGTAAATCGTCAGGGGGAGCAGATACGCAGTATTTT NA TRBD1 TRBJ2-3 TRBV19
CSASSASGENQPQHF TGCAGTGCTAGTTCCGCGTCAGGGGAGAATCAGCCCCAGCATTTT NA NA TRBJ1-5 TRBV20-1
CASSSSTDNYGYTF TGTGCCAGCAGCTCTTCGACGGATAACTATGGCTACACCTTC NA NA TRBJ1-2 TRBV3-1/TRBV3-2
CASSKTFRGYGGATGELFF TGTGCCAGCAGCAAGACTTTTCGGGGATACGGGGGGGCGACCGGGGAGCTGTTTTTT NA NA TRBJ2-2 TRBV21-1
CASSDRMSADTQYF TGTGCCAGCTCAGATCGGATGTCCGCAGATACGCAGTATTTT NA NA TRBJ2-3 TRBV18
CATRSGGGIKELFF TGTGCCACCAGGTCAGGGGGCGGGATAAAGGAACTGTTTTTT NA TRBD1 TRBJ1-4 TRBV15
CAWSVRGGPGSPLHF TGTGCCTGGAGTGTACGTGGGGGGCCCGGATCACCCCTCCACTTT NA NA TRBJ1-6 TRBV30
CASSLAYPGETQYF TGTGCCAGCAGCTTAGCGTATCCGGGGGAGACCCAGTACTTC NA NA TRBJ2-5 TRBV7-9
CASSPRGGNNEQFF TGTGCCAGCAGCCCAAGGGGGGGAAACAATGAGCAGTTCTTC NA NA TRBJ2-1 TRBV7-9
CSASRSGGLQETQYF TGCAGTGCTAGTCGTAGCGGGGGCCTCCAAGAGACCCAGTACTTC NA TRBD2 TRBJ2-5 TRBV20-1
CASSLWGPGNQPQHF TGTGCCAGCAGTTTGTGGGGGCCGGGCAATCAGCCCCAGCATTTT NA NA TRBJ1-5 TRBV27
CASNSGLSSEQYF TGTGCCAGCAACTCGGGACTTTCTTCCGAGCAGTACTTC NA NA TRBJ2-7 TRBV2
CASSQDVEGSYNEQFF TGTGCCAGCAGCCAAGATGTGGAGGGCTCCTACAATGAGCAGTTCTTC NA NA TRBJ2-1 TRBV4-2
CASSELGQETQYF TGTGCCAGCAGTGAATTAGGGCAAGAGACCCAGTACTTC once NA TRBJ2-5 TRBV25-1
CASSFQGRSSGANVLTF TGTGCCAGCAGTTTTCAAGGCAGGAGCTCTGGGGCCAACGTCCTGACTTTC NA NA TRBJ2-6 TRBV28
CASSTTGSSYGYTF TGTGCCAGCTCAACGACAGGGAGCTCTTATGGCTACACCTTC NA TRBD1 TRBJ1-2 TRBV18
CASSLAALYEQYF TGTGCCAGCAGCTTAGCAGCGTTGTACGAGCAGTACTTC NA NA TRBJ2-7 TRBV7-9
CAISEGGLDGYTF TGTGCCATCAGTGAGGGGGGATTGGATGGCTACACCTTC NA NA TRBJ1-2 TRBV10-3
CASSQPNRGQPQHF TGTGCCAGTAGTCAGCCTAATAGGGGTCAGCCCCAGCATTTT NA NA TRBJ1-5 TRBV19
CASSGGWTGGTDTQYF TGTGCCAGCAGTGGCGGGTGGACAGGGGGGACAGATACGCAGTATTTT once TRBD1 TRBJ2-3 TRBV6-1
CASSLYEKLFF TGTGCCAGCAGTCTTTATGAAAAACTGTTTTTT NA NA TRBJ1-4 TRBV28
CAWSWQDNQPQHF TGTGCCTGGAGTTGGCAGGACAATCAGCCCCAGCATTTT few NA TRBJ1-5 TRBV30
CASSSGVGHGYTF TGTGCCAGCAGCTCCGGGGTGGGGCATGGCTACACCTTC once NA TRBJ1-2 TRBV21-1
CASSRTGQNEKLFF TGCGCCAGCAGTCGGACAGGGCAGAATGAAAAACTGTTTTTT NA TRBD1 TRBJ1-4 TRBV10-2
CASSLGGQGAGGSNQPQHF TGTGCCAGCAGTTTAGGAGGACAGGGGGCAGGCGGTAGCAATCAGCCCCAGCATTTT NA TRBD1 TRBJ1-5 TRBV27
CASSVLGARGYTF TGTGCCAGTAGTGTTTTGGGGGCGAGAGGCTACACCTTC NA NA TRBJ1-2 TRBV19
CASSPRGQLQETQYF TGTGCCAGCTCACCAAGGGGACAACTTCAAGAGACCCAGTACTTC NA NA TRBJ2-5 TRBV18
CASSQERLAGGEQYF TGCGCCAGCAGCCAAGAACGGCTAGCGGGAGGGGAGCAGTACTTC NA TRBD2 TRBJ2-7 TRBV4-1
CASRIDSTNTEAFF TGTGCCAGTAGGATCGACAGTACGAACACTGAAGCTTTCTTT NA NA TRBJ1-1 TRBV19